Below, 27 T cell receptor beta chains from the same sample are listed, as sequenced in a study of blood T cell repertoires in COVID-19. Sequencing was performed with immunoSEQ multiplex PCR; in TCRdb, only in-frame clones are kept and a portion is missing. The table has under 350,000 clones, more than 75% seen once; the top ten hold around 1.4%. Source material: peripheral blood. All receptors come from a man between 65 and 85 years old with acute or convalescent COVID-19.

The rearrangement links TRBV7-2 to TRBJ1-1; 8 nucleotides match TRBD1. The V and J ends lost 3 bases and 3 bases, in that order; junction bases with no gene match: 6. Germline values: CDR1 SGHTA, CDR2 FQGNSA. This CDR3 spans 15 amino acids. In nucleotides, the CDR3 is TGTGCCAGCAGCTTCCGGACAGGGATGGACACTGAAGCTTTCTTT. It specifies CASSFRTGMDTEAFF.

The V and J genes are TRBV6-5 and TRBJ2-1, with D maybe TRBD1 (6 bases). Germline V gene sequence: CDR1 MNHEY, CDR2 SVGAGI. This CDR3 has 14 amino acids. V was pared by 6 bases and J by 4 bases, with 13 bases between. CDR3 sequence: CASSTWTAYNEQFF. CDR3 DNA: TGTGCCAGCAGCACCTGGACAGCATACAATGAGCAGTTCTTC.

V gene TRBV28 combines with J gene TRBJ1-6, with TRBD1 matching over 8 bases. Germline CDR1 and CDR2: MDHEN and SYDVKM. The V segment lost 6 bases and the J segment 7 bases; nucleotides outside the gene matches: 5. This CDR3 is built from 14 residues. In nucleotides, the CDR3 is TGTGCCAGCAGCACCGGGACAGGCAATTCACCCCTCCACTTT. This gives the protein CASSTGTGNSPLHF.

This sequence joins TRBV28 and TRBJ1-3; TRBD1 matches at 12 bases. CDR3 length equals 16 residues. The V gene end was trimmed by 4 bases and the J gene end by 3 bases; junction bases not matched to a gene: 4. From germline, CDR1 is MDHEN and CDR2 SYDVKM. This CDR3 reads CASSSGTGGGGNTIYF. The CDR3 DNA reads TGTGCCAGCAGTTCCGGGACAGGGGGCGGTGGAAACACCATATATTTT.

The chain uses TRBV6-5 and TRBJ1-4; D might be TRBD1 (6 bases). CDR1 is MNHEY and CDR2 is SVGAGI in the germline V gene. The CDR3 has 15 residues. Trimming pared 4 bases from V and 0 bases from J, leaving 9 bases between. DNA for the CDR3: TGTGCCAGCAGTTCGCCAGGGGCAACTAATGAAAAACTGTTTTTT. It translates to CASSSPGATNEKLFF.

The chain recombines TRBV14 with TRBJ2-5; D is undetermined. Germline loops: CDR1 SGHDN, CDR2 FVKESK. CDR3 length: 14 residues. The germline V and J ends were trimmed by 0 bases and 1 base, with 6 bases remaining between them. The CDR3, as DNA: TGTGCCAGCAGCCAAGATTGGCTCCAAGAGACCCAGTACTTC. It yields the protein CASSQDWLQETQYF.

This clone has a handful of counts. The chain carries TRBV28 and TRBJ1-6; D remains unclear. V shed 6 bases and J shed 8 bases, with 11 bases lying between them. The CDR3 totals 13 residues. Germline V gene sequence: CDR1 MDHEN, CDR2 SYDVKM. CDR3 in amino acids: CASSRRGYSPLHF. In DNA form, the CDR3 reads TGTGCCAGCAGCCGCCGGGGTTATTCACCCCTCCACTTT. The full variable domain, its missing parts supplied by reference TRBV28 and TRBJ1-6, is DVKVTQSSRYLVKRTGEKVFLECVQDMDHENMFWYRQDPGLGLRLIYFSYDVKMKEKGDIPEGYSVSREKKERFSLILESASTNQTSMYLCASSRRGYSPLHFGNGTRLTVT.

V usage is TRBV7-2 and J usage is TRBJ2-1, with TRBD2 identical over 8 bases. V shed 0 bases and J 2 bases; nucleotides not matched to a gene: 3. The CDR3 length is 16 residues. Germline V gene data show CDR1 as SGHTA and CDR2 as FQGNSA. CDR3 amino acids: CASSLAATSAYNEQFF. CDR3 in DNA: TGTGCCAGCAGCTTAGCAGCGACTAGCGCCTACAATGAGCAGTTCTTC.

The V gene is TRBV6-6, the J gene TRBJ2-7; a possible D gene is TRBD1 (6 bases). Per germline, CDR1 MNHNY and CDR2 SVGAGI (reference sequence). Trimming removed 7 bases from V and 7 bases from J, with 14 bases in between. This CDR3 has 12 residues. For the CDR3, the DNA is TGTGCCAGCAAACAGGGAACGGGTGAGCAGTACTTC. The encoded protein is CASKQGTGEQYF.

This chain connects TRBV5-5 to TRBJ1-5, with no clear D. CDR3 size: 12 residues. V lost 2 bases, J lost 4 bases, and 4 bases lay in between. Germline V gene data show CDR1 as SGHKS and CDR2 as YYEKEE (reference sequence). The CDR3 protein is CASSFYNQPQHF. The CDR3 bases are TGTGCCAGCAGCTTTTATAATCAGCCCCAGCATTTT.

The chain has TRBV9 and TRBJ1-2; perhaps TRBD1 as D (5 bases). The CDR3 covers 13 residues. V was shortened by 3 bases and J by 8 bases, with 14 bases between the two germline ends. Germline V gives CDR1 SGDLS, CDR2 YYNGEE. Here the CDR3 DNA reads TGTGCCAGCAGCGGGACCAGGGCGTTGGGCTACACCTTC. This gives the protein CASSGTRALGYTF.

This sequence joins TRBV5-4 and TRBJ2-1; D is possibly TRBD1 (6 bases). The CDR3 extends over 13 amino acids. Germline values: CDR1 SGHNT, CDR2 YYREEE (reference sequence). The V gene lost 2 bases and the J gene lost 4 bases, with 7 bases spanning the gap. The CDR3 sequence: CASSFDRYNEQFF. The DNA of the CDR3 is TGTGCCAGCAGCTTCGACAGGTACAATGAGCAGTTCTTC.

The chain couples TRBV25-1 to TRBJ2-3; possible D gene TRBD2, 5 bases. This CDR3 contains 15 residues. V was cut by 1 base and J by 0 bases, with 8 bases left in between. From germline, CDR1 is MGHDK and CDR2 SYGVNS. The CDR3 here is CASSESRGSTDTQYF. The CDR3 DNA is TGTGCCAGCAGTGAATCTCGGGGAAGCACAGATACGCAGTATTTT.

The V and J genes are TRBV19 and TRBJ2-7, with TRBD2 matching 8 bases. V lost 3 bases and J lost 1; bases outside the gene matches: 8. Germline V CDR1 and CDR2: LNHDA, SQIVND (reference sequence). The CDR3 sequence is 16 residues long. Here the CDR3 reads CASSISISGISYEQYF. CDR3 bases: TGTGCCAGTAGTATTTCGATTAGCGGGATTTCCTACGAGCAGTACTTC.

The rearrangement links TRBV7-9 to TRBJ1-1; tentatively, D is TRBD1 (6 bases). Germline-derived CDR1 and CDR2 are SEHNR and FQNEAQ (reference sequence). The V end lost 5 bases, the J end lost 11 bases, and 15 bases lay between the germline ends. The CDR3 has 12 amino acids. The CDR3, as DNA: TGTGCCAGCAGCCCTACAGGGCAAGGGGCTTTCTTT. Its protein is CASSPTGQGAFF.

The chain couples TRBV4-1 to TRBJ1-6; D not resolved. With 0 bases removed from V and 2 bases from J, the gap between germline ends came to 14 bases. CDR3 length: 18 amino acids. Looked up from germline, CDR1 is MGHRA and CDR2 is YSYEKL. The CDR3 coding sequence is TGCGCCAGCAGCCAAGAAGGTTCGGGTATAACCTATAATTCACCCCTCCACTTT. Translation: CASSQEGSGITYNSPLHF.

The V and J genes are TRBV6-9 and TRBJ2-1, with TRBD1 identical over 8 bases. The CDR3 totals 16 residues. The junction had 8 bases not matched to a gene; V was cut back by 6 bases and J by 1 base. Germline CDR1 and CDR2: MNHGY and SVAAGI. CDR3 sequence (DNA): TGTGCCAGCAGACTGACAGGGGTGGGGTCCTACAATGAGCAGTTCTTC. Its protein is CASRLTGVGSYNEQFF.

Only a few counts were recorded for this clone. This chain links TRBV6-5 with TRBJ1-2; perhaps TRBD1 as D (6 bases). CDR3 length: 13 residues. Trimming stripped 5 bases from V and 4 bases from J, with 11 bases between. CDR1 is MNHEY, CDR2 SVGAGI, per germline. The CDR3 spells CASSTGQFYGYTF. The CDR3 DNA follows: TGTGCCAGCAGTACCGGACAGTTCTATGGCTACACCTTC.

The chain combines TRBV7-2 with TRBJ2-1, with 9 positions matching TRBD2. CDR3 size: 16 residues. Trimming at V came to 0 bases and at J to 7 bases, leaving 7 bases not matched to a gene. Germline lookup yields CDR1 SGHTA and CDR2 FQGNSA. The CDR3 nucleotides are TGTGCCAGCAGCTTAGCTCCGCGGGGGGGCCAGAATGAGCAGTTCTTC. Its translation: CASSLAPRGGQNEQFF.

The chain combines TRBV21-1 with TRBJ2-3; the tabulated D call, TRBD1, remains unverified against the DNA. TRBV21-1 corresponds to a pseudogene. The length of the CDR3 is 15 residues. The CDR3 nucleotides are TGTGCCAGCAGCAAAAGACAGTTTAGCACAGATACGCAGTATTTT. The encoded protein is CASSKRQFSTDTQYF.

This clone appeared a few times. The chain is built from TRBV14 and TRBJ2-1; D possibly corresponds to TRBD2 (6 bases). The V end was cut by 2 bases, the J end by 8 bases, with 16 bases between. Germline V gives CDR1 SGHDN, CDR2 FVKESK. The CDR3 spans 15 residues. CDR3 protein: CASSQFLGLGDEQFF. In nucleotides, the CDR3 is TGTGCCAGCAGCCAATTTCTGGGACTTGGGGATGAGCAGTTCTTC.

The genes are TRBV29-1 and TRBJ2-1; TRBD1 aligns across 9 bases. J gave up 2 bases and V 6 bases, and 5 bases lay outside the gene matches. CDR3 length equals 14 residues. Per germline, CDR1 SQVTM and CDR2 ANQGSEA. CDR3 sequence reads: CSVADRGPYNEQFF. As DNA, the CDR3 is TGCAGCGTAGCGGACAGGGGTCCCTACAATGAGCAGTTCTTC.

CDR3: CASRPNRGRGTEAFF. In DNA, the CDR3 is TGTGCCAGCAGGCCGAACAGGGGTCGCGGCACTGAAGCTTTCTTT. V gene TRBV2 combines with J gene TRBJ1-1, with 7 bases identical to TRBD1. J gave up 4 bases and V 6 bases, and 11 bases lay outside the gene matches. Germline assignment: CDR1 SNHLY and CDR2 FYNNEI. The CDR3 is made up of 15 amino acids.

The chain is built from TRBV11-3 and TRBJ2-1; TRBD2 aligns across 12 bases. This CDR3 has 18 residues. With V trimmed by 3 bases and J by 0 bases, 6 bases remained unmatched. Germline CDR1 and CDR2: SGHNT and YENEEA. This chain's CDR3 is CASSLGLAGTSSYNEQFF. The CDR3 DNA is TGTGCCAGCAGCTTGGGACTAGCGGGTACTAGCTCCTACAATGAGCAGTTCTTC. The variable domain in full, completed from reference TRBV11-3 and TRBJ2-1, reads EAGVVQSPRYKIIEKKQPVAFWCNPISGHNTLYWYLQNLGQGPELLIRYENEEAVDDSQLPKDRFSAERLKGVDSTLKIQPAELGDSAVYLCASSLGLAGTSSYNEQFFGPGTRLTVL.

The gene calls are TRBV7-2 and TRBJ1-5; D may be TRBD1 (5 bases). The germline V gene encodes CDR1 SGHTA and CDR2 FQGNSA. The V and J ends lost 3 bases and 4 bases respectively, with 7 bases between them. The CDR3 is 13 amino acids. CDR3 bases: TGTGCCAGCAGCTTCCAGGGTAATCAGCCCCAGCATTTT. Its translation is CASSFQGNQPQHF.

The V and J genes are TRBV18 and TRBJ1-6; a weak D match, TRBD1 (6 bases). V shed 5 bases and J shed 6 bases, with 11 bases lying between them. Germline V lookup: CDR1 KGHSH, CDR2 LQKENI. The CDR3 runs 14 residues. CDR3 coding DNA: TGTGCCAGCTCAACGGGACAAACTAATTCACCCCTCCACTTT. It specifies CASSTGQTNSPLHF.

This chain connects TRBV24-1 to TRBJ2-3; the match to TRBD1 covers 9 bases. This CDR3 has 18 amino acids. Per germline, CDR1 KGHDR and CDR2 SFDVKD. V gave up 0 bases and J gave up 4 bases; unmatched junction bases: 10. CDR3 sequence reads: CATSDLSPGDRAADTQYF. CDR3 DNA sequence: TGTGCCACCAGTGATTTGAGTCCAGGGGACAGGGCTGCAGATACGCAGTATTTT.